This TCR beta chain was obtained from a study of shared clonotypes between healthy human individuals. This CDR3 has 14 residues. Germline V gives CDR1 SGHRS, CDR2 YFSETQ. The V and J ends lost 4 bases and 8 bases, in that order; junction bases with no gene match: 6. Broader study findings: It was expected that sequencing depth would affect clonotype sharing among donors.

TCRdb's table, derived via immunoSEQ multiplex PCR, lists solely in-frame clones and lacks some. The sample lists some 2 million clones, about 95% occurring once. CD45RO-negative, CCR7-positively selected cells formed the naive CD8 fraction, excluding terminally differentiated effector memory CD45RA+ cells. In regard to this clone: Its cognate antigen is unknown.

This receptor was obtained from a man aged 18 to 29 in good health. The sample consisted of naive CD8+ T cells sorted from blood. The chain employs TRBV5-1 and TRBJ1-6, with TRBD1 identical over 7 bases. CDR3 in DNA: TGCGCCAGCAGCCGTAGTACAGGGGATTCACCCCTCCACTTT. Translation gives CASSRSTGDSPLHF.